This T cell receptor (beta chain) was documented in a study of brain metastases from non-small cell lung cancer. Findings of the study overall: Brain metastases had lower T-cell infiltration than primary tumors. T-cell clones appeared expanded in around 60% of brain metastases relative to matched primary tumors. Brain metastases shared most TCR repertoire with primaries, with sparse T cells.

CDR3 length equals 15 residues. CDR1 and CDR2 (germline): SNHLY, FYNNEI. V lost 1 base and J lost 1, with 10 bases in between. Generated by immunoSEQ multiplex PCR, the TCRdb table keeps only in-frame clones and is missing some. The sample has thousands of clones; roughly 80% are singletons. With respect to this clone: Its antigen is currently unknown.

The chain has TRBV2 and TRBJ1-1; D is unresolved. This receptor was obtained from a donor at least 40 years old with non-small cell lung cancer. The sequencing input was primary lung tumor tissue. CDR3 nucleotides: TGTGCCAGCAGTGAAGGACTTACTTCGAACACTGAAGCTTTCTTT. The encoded protein is CASSEGLTSNTEAFF.